The next 16 T cell receptor beta chains were all read from a single sample in a study of CD8+CD57+ T cells in acquired aplastic anemia. An expansion of CD8+CD57+ cells by flow cytometry had been shown in patients chosen for sequencing. Genomic DNA provided the template from which TCR beta VDJ and CDR3 profiles were obtained. TCRdb re-analysed the reads in MiXCR, keeping a single row per CDR3 protein. The data show some 150,000 distinct CDR3 sequences, 71% seen once. The source material was sorted CD4+, CD8+, or CD8+CD57+ T cells (not recorded which) from PBMCs. The receptor set was obtained from a human donor with aplastic anemia.

The chain combines TRBV7-3 with TRBJ2-3; the match to TRBD2 covers 8 bases. Germline V lookup: CDR1 SGHTA, CDR2 FQGTGA. The V and J ends lost 2 bases and 5 bases, in that order; junction bases with no gene match: 9. This CDR3 contains 16 residues. This CDR3 is CASSLAAGGVGDTQYF. In nucleotides, the CDR3 is TGTGCCAGCAGCTTAGCGGCGGGAGGCGTGGGAGATACGCAGTATTTT.

This clonotype was counted a few times. This sequence may be a read error, since a much larger clone differs from it by one base. The chain links TRBV6-2 or TRBV6-3 to TRBJ2-7; D gene ambiguous. Germline V CDR1 and CDR2: MNHEY, SVGEGT. The CDR3 contains 11 residues. This CDR3 reads CASSYSHEQYF. In DNA form, the CDR3 reads TGTGCCAGCAGTTACTCCCACGAGCAGTACTTC.

This clonotype was detected only a few times. CDR3 region: CASSMYGATDGYTF. DNA for the CDR3: TGTGCCAGCAGTATGTACGGGGCGACGGATGGCTACACCTTC. V is TRBV2 and J is TRBJ1-2; D is perhaps TRBD1 (5 bases). This CDR3 has 14 residues. Trimming left V 5 bases short and J 6 bases short, with 16 bases between. Germline CDR1 and CDR2: SNHLY and FYNNEI.

As for this clonotype: The junction departs from the called germline gene at one end, perhaps through a read error. The V gene is TRBV12-3 or TRBV12-4, the J gene TRBJ2-6; a weak D match, TRBD1 (5 bases). This CDR3 is 15 amino acids long. CDR3 loop: CTSSSPGRGANVLTF. CDR3 nucleotides: TGTACCAGCAGCTCACCAGGGCGGGGGGCCAACGTCCTGACTTTC.

This clonotype was detected a few times. This rearrangement joins TRBV5-4 to TRBJ1-6, with D unclear. The CDR3 consists of 13 residues. Trimming cost V 4 bases and J 12 bases, with 14 bases left between them. CDR1 is SGHNT and CDR2 is YYREEE in the germline V gene (reference sequence). In DNA, the CDR3 is TGTGCCAGCAGCCAAGGCCTCCGGGAACCCCTCCACTTT. Its translation: CASSQGLREPLHF.

The table lists this clonotype with a count of one. This rearrangement joins TRBV29-1 to TRBJ2-1; D gene ambiguous. The CDR3 is 10 amino acids. With 2 bases removed from V and 10 bases from J, the gap between germline ends came to 6 bases. Germline V gene sequence: CDR1 SQVTM, CDR2 ANQGSEA. The CDR3 DNA reads TGCAGCGTTGAATCAGACGAGCAGTTCTTC. Its protein product is CSVESDEQFF.

This clonotype was observed at least ten times. This CDR3 is CASSERGEGGYTF. CDR3 DNA: TGTGCCAGCAGTGAGAGAGGGGAGGGTGGCTACACCTTC. V gene TRBV6-4 combines with J gene TRBJ1-2; TRBD1 is a possible D gene (5 bases). Germline V gene lookup returns CDR1 MRHNA and CDR2 SNTAGT. The CDR3 sequence is 13 residues long. V lost 3 bases and J 7 bases, leaving 12 bases between the germline ends.

The rearrangement joins TRBV9 to TRBJ2-1, with D uncertain. The V and J ends lost 0 bases and 3 bases respectively, with 10 bases between them. The CDR3 spans 15 residues. Germline values: CDR1 SGDLS, CDR2 YYNGEE. The CDR3 is CASSVGLSSYNEQFF. The CDR3 DNA reads TGTGCCAGCAGCGTAGGACTGTCAAGCTACAATGAGCAGTTCTTC. Combining the CDR3 with reference TRBV9 and TRBJ2-1 gives the whole variable domain DSGVTQTPKHLITATGQRVTLRCSPRSGDLSVYWYQQSLDQGLQFLIQYYNGEERAKGNILERFSAQQFPDLHSELNLSSLELGDSALYFCASSVGLSSYNEQFFGPGTRLTVL.

On this clonotype itself: This likely comes from a read error, as the CDR3 has no conserved phenylalanine or tryptophan at its end. It is unclear where the CDR3 begins or ends on the DNA, so no DNA is shown, and the CDR3 is as TCRdb lists it. This CDR3 is CASSDSSGANVLVL. V gene TRBV6-4 combines with J gene TRBJ2-6. Germline values: CDR1 MRHNA, CDR2 SNTAGT. The CDR3 adds up to 14 amino acids, both ends counted.

The chain uses TRBV20-1 and TRBJ1-6, with 7 bases aligning to TRBD1. J lost 8 bases, V lost 1 base, and 5 bases had no gene match. The CDR3 spans 14 residues. Germline-derived CDR1 and CDR2 are DFQATT and SNEGSKA (reference sequence). CDR3 region: CSARAGQFDSPLHF. The CDR3 DNA is TGCAGTGCTAGAGCGGGACAGTTTGATTCACCCCTCCACTTT.

The rearrangement joins TRBV24-1 to TRBJ1-2; D not certain. This CDR3 is built from 13 residues. V was trimmed by 5 bases and J by 5 bases, leaving 11 bases between them. CDR1 and CDR2 from the germline V gene are KGHDR and SFDVKD. The CDR3 coding sequence is TGTGCCACCAGTGCGACTGCCTCATATGGCTACACCTTC. Amino acid sequence: CATSATASYGYTF.

Comments on this clonotype: An end of the junction does not agree with germline; a read error may underlie this. The rearrangement joins TRBV10-1 to TRBJ2-1; possibly TRBD2 for D (6 bases). The CDR3 is 12 residues long. Germline assignment: CDR1 WNHNN and CDR2 SYGVQD (reference sequence). The CDR3 protein is CASSRGSGEQFF. The CDR3 bases are TGTGCCAGCAGTCGGGGGAGCGGAGAGCAGTTCTTC.

This clonotype was observed once. The chain combines TRBV7-9 with TRBJ2-5; D is unresolved. Germline assignment: CDR1 SEHNR and CDR2 FQNEAQ (reference sequence). CDR3 size: 14 residues. Deletions cut 5 bases from V and 3 bases from J, with 13 bases between. The CDR3 nucleotides are TGTGCCAGCAGCGCCACCGTGGTGAAAGAGACCCAGTACTTC. As protein: CASSATVVKETQYF.

This chain connects TRBV19 to TRBJ2-2; D uncertain. The CDR3 runs to 13 residues. V shed 6 bases and J shed 5 bases, with 10 bases lying between them. Germline loops: CDR1 LNHDA, CDR2 SQIVND (reference sequence). The CDR3 DNA sequence: TGTGCCAGTAGCTCACCAGATACCGGGGAGCTGTTTTTT. Encoded protein: CASSSPDTGELFF. Using reference TRBV19 and TRBJ2-2 for the parts outside the CDR3, the full variable domain is DGGITQSPKYLFRKEGQNVTLSCEQNLNHDAMYWYRQDPGQGLRLIYYSQIVNDFQKGDIAEGYSVSREKKESFPLTVTSAQKNPTAFYLCASSSPDTGELFFGEGSRLTVL.

The chain joins TRBV24-1 to TRBJ1-2; no reliable D call. V shed 4 bases and J shed 8 bases, with 10 bases lying between them. Germline V lookup: CDR1 KGHDR, CDR2 SFDVKD. There are 12 residues in the CDR3. The CDR3, as DNA: TGTGCCACCAGTGACCAAGGGAGGGGCTACACCTTC. It encodes CATSDQGRGYTF.

This clonotype was seen more than once but under ten times. This chain connects TRBV24-1 to TRBJ2-5; 7 nucleotides line up with TRBD2. V lost 3 bases, J lost 0 bases, and 3 bases stayed unmatched. CDR1 KGHDR and CDR2 SFDVKD come from the germline V gene. The CDR3 has 15 residues. This CDR3 reads CATSDSGTYQETQYF. CDR3 bases: TGTGCCACCAGTGATAGCGGGACGTACCAAGAGACCCAGTACTTC.